The 5 T cell receptor beta chains reported below all come from one sample, sequenced in a study of blood T cell repertoires in COVID-19. TCRdb's copy holds only in-frame clones and misses some; the assay was immunoSEQ multiplex PCR. The repertoire has over 10,000 clones, around nine tenths of them found once; the top ten carry roughly half. Sequences were obtained from peripheral blood. Receptors were obtained from a man of 80 years or more with acute or convalescent COVID-19.

This chain joins TRBV3-1 (or the pseudogene TRBV3-2) and TRBJ1-2, with 9 bases identical to TRBD1. J lost 4 bases, V lost 4 bases, and 7 bases had no gene match. The CDR3 runs to 15 residues. Germline CDR1 LGHDT, CDR2 YNNKEL (reference sequence). The CDR3 bases are TGTGCCAGCAGCCCGAGGACAGGGGCGGCCTATGGCTACACCTTC. Translated, it gives CASSPRTGAAYGYTF.

This clone was detected once. This sequence joins TRBV6-5 and TRBJ2-7, with 10 bases lining up with TRBD2. V lost 0 bases, J lost 6 bases, and 2 bases stayed unmatched. The CDR3 length is 14 residues. CDR1 and CDR2 from the germline V gene are MNHEY and SVGAGI. CDR3 loop: CASSYSAGGPEQYF. CDR3 sequence (DNA): TGTGCCAGCAGTTACTCAGCGGGAGGGCCCGAGCAGTACTTC.

The CDR3 sequence is CASGGLAGAIGTGELFF. The CDR3 DNA reads as TGTGCCAGCGGCGGACTAGCGGGAGCGATTGGGACCGGGGAGCTGTTTTTT. V usage is TRBV7-2 and J usage is TRBJ2-2; 13 nucleotides agree with TRBD2. With 8 bases clipped from V and 5 bases from J, the junction kept 11 bases outside the gene matches. Germline-derived CDR1 and CDR2 are SGHTA and FQGNSA. The CDR3 spans 17 residues.

This rearrangement joins TRBV10-3 to TRBJ2-7; a weak D match, TRBD2 (5 bases). The germline CDR1 and CDR2 sequences are ENHRY and SYGVKD. Trimming stripped 3 bases from V and 7 bases from J, with 19 bases between. This CDR3 spans 15 amino acids. In DNA, the CDR3 is TGTGCCATCAGTGACCCTATTCGCCCCTCGGGGGAGCAGTACTTC. Encoded protein: CAISDPIRPSGEQYF.

V usage is TRBV2 and J usage is TRBJ2-5, with TRBD2 matching 10 bases. Unmatched junction bases numbered 6, after V lost 9 bases and J lost 5 bases. CDR1 is SNHLY, CDR2 FYNNEI, per germline. The CDR3 covers 13 residues. The CDR3 region has the DNA TGTGCCAGAGCGGGAGGGCCGGTGGAGACCCAGTACTTC. As protein: CARAGGPVETQYF. The complete variable domain, with remaining parts taken from reference TRBV2 and TRBJ2-5, reads EPEVTQTPSHQVTQMGQEVILRCVPISNHLYFYWYRQILGQKVEFLVSFYNNEISEKSEIFDDQFSVERPDGSNFTLKIRSTKLEDSAMYFCARAGGPVETQYFGPGTRLLVL.